These 25 T cell receptor beta chains originate from one sample sequenced in a study of a mutant IDH1 vaccine in newly diagnosed glioma. No antigen has been assigned to these receptors. Clones were sequenced by immunoSEQ multiplex PCR, and TCRdb holds only the in-frame ones, with some missing. The profile covers about 60,000 clones, with around 80% appearing a single time and 3.5% to 5% taken by the ten largest. Stated time point: week 35, safety follow-up. Alongside topical imiquimod, each dose of vaccine comprised 300 ug of mutant IDH1 20-mer peptide. Sequencing used PBMCs, obtained from a glioma patient whose treatment included an IDH1 peptide vaccine. Every receptor here comes from a man younger than 45 with glioma.

The chain is built from TRBV30 and TRBJ2-3; D is unclear. The CDR3 spans 13 residues. The V gene's germline CDR1 is GTSNPN and CDR2 SVGIG (reference sequence). V shed 7 bases and J shed 0 bases, with 11 bases lying between them. In DNA form, the CDR3 reads TGTGCCTTAAGGGCAGCCAGCACAGATACGCAGTATTTT. Its protein product is CALRAASTDTQYF.

This chain links TRBV27 with TRBJ2-3; weak D call: TRBD2 (5 bases). This CDR3 region has 16 residues. Germline V gene sequence: CDR1 MNHEY, CDR2 SMNVEV (reference sequence). V lost 2 bases and J lost 2, with 14 bases in between. In DNA form, the CDR3 reads TGTGCCAGCAGTTTAGAAGGGAGCGATTACACAGATACGCAGTATTTT. This sequence encodes CASSLEGSDYTDTQYF.

This clone occurred a few times. V is TRBV5-1 and J is TRBJ1-5, with D tentatively TRBD1 (6 bases). This CDR3 is built from 18 residues. Germline CDR1 and CDR2: SGHRS and YFSETQ. V was shortened by 2 bases and J by 0 bases, with 18 bases between the two germline ends. CDR3 residues: CASSFRGGLFGSNQPQHF. CDR3 DNA: TGCGCCAGCAGCTTTCGCGGGGGGCTCTTTGGTAGCAATCAGCCCCAGCATTTT.

The rearrangement joins TRBV18 to TRBJ2-1; a weak D match, TRBD1 (5 bases). This CDR3 has 15 residues. V lost 3 bases, J lost 7 bases, and 16 bases lay in between. Germline V gives CDR1 KGHSH, CDR2 LQKENI. The CDR3 nucleotides read TGTGCCAGCTCACCCAGGGTCACCTTAGGAAATGAGCAGTTCTTC. Protein product: CASSPRVTLGNEQFF.

The chain carries TRBV11-1 and TRBJ2-7; D gene ambiguous. This CDR3 contains 13 residues. Germline V CDR1 and CDR2: SGHAT, FQDESV (reference sequence). The V end lost 5 bases, the J end lost 1 base, and 9 bases lay between the germline ends. The chain's CDR3 is CASSRRLSYEQYF. CDR3 DNA: TGTGCCAGCAGCCGCCGTCTATCCTACGAGCAGTACTTC.

The rearrangement joins TRBV12-2 to TRBJ1-5; no check of the table's D call, TRBD1, against the DNA was made. TRBV12-2 is a known pseudogene. This CDR3 contains 15 residues. The CDR3 sequence: CASRYLDRLNQPQHF. The CDR3, as DNA: TGTGCAAGTCGCTACCTGGACAGACTCAATCAGCCCCAGCATTTT.

The chain employs TRBV5-1 and TRBJ2-7, with 10 bases identical to TRBD1. Trimming at V came to 3 bases and at J to 6 bases, leaving 9 bases not matched to a gene. In germline, CDR1 is SGHRS, CDR2 YFSETQ. The CDR3 loop spans 15 amino acids. DNA of the CDR3: TGCGCCAGCAGCTCAATCGGGACAGGGGTTCGCGAGCAGTACTTC. Amino acid sequence: CASSSIGTGVREQYF.

The gene calls are TRBV18 and TRBJ2-5; 7 positions agree with TRBD1. The CDR3 runs to 16 residues. Trimming took 4 bases from V and 5 from J; bases not matched to a gene: 13. Germline CDR1 and CDR2: KGHSH and LQKENI. The CDR3: CASSLTVGQVRETQYF. The CDR3 DNA reads as TGTGCCAGCTCACTGACGGTTGGACAGGTCAGGGAGACCCAGTACTTC.

The chain uses TRBV10-1 and TRBJ2-7; the D gene could be TRBD1 or TRBD2 (5 bases each). The V end lost 9 bases, the J end lost 2 bases, and 8 bases lay between the germline ends. CDR3 length: 11 amino acids. CDR1 is WNHNN and CDR2 is SYGVQD in the germline V gene (reference sequence). The CDR3 region has the DNA TGCGCCAGTGGGACGGCCTACGAGCAGTACTTC. Residues: CASGTAYEQYF.

V gene TRBV5-1 combines with J gene TRBJ2-7, with 11 bases aligning to TRBD1. Germline CDR1 SGHRS, CDR2 YFSETQ. The CDR3 is made up of 14 amino acids. The V and J ends lost 4 bases and 7 bases, in that order; junction bases with no gene match: 7. The CDR3 protein is CASSPSGTGGEQYF. Written as DNA, the CDR3 is TGCGCCAGCAGCCCGTCCGGGACAGGGGGTGAGCAGTACTTC. Variable domain in full (rest from reference TRBV5-1 and TRBJ2-7): KAGVTQTPRYLIKTRGQQVTLSCSPISGHRSVSWYQQTPGQGLQFLFEYFSETQRNKGNFPGRFSGRQFSNSRSEMNVSTLELGDSALYLCASSPSGTGGEQYFGPGTRLTVT.

The V call is TRBV15, the J call TRBJ1-5, with D uncertain. In germline, CDR1 is LNHNV, CDR2 YYDKDF (reference sequence). CDR3 size: 14 residues. Between the trimmed V and J ends, which lost 0 bases and 6 bases, there was a span of 9 bases. CDR3 coding DNA: TGTGCCACCAGCAGAGATTGGGAGCTTCAGCCCCAGCATTTT. It specifies CATSRDWELQPQHF. Together with reference TRBV15 and TRBJ1-5, the CDR3 gives the full variable domain: DAMVIQNPRYQVTQFGKPVTLSCSQTLNHNVMYWYQQKSSQAPKLLFHYYDKDFNNEADTPDNFQSRRPNTSFCFLDIRSPGLGDTAMYLCATSRDWELQPQHFGDGTRLSIL.

This clone turned up a few times. Written as DNA, the CDR3 is TGTGCCAGCAGTCTACACAGGGTCAATCAGCCCCAGCATTTT. Protein: CASSLHRVNQPQHF. The chain carries TRBV28 and TRBJ1-5; perhaps TRBD1 as D (6 bases). Germline CDR1 is MDHEN and CDR2 is SYDVKM. The V end was cut by 5 bases, the J end by 3 bases, with 11 bases between. The CDR3 is 14 residues long.

V usage is TRBV5-1 and J usage is TRBJ1-4, with no clear D. Germline assignment: CDR1 SGHRS and CDR2 YFSETQ. This CDR3 region has 14 residues. With 1 base removed from V and 8 bases from J, the gap between germline ends came to 12 bases. The CDR3 spells CASSLSGKGEKLFF. The CDR3 bases are TGCGCCAGCAGCTTGTCTGGGAAGGGCGAAAAACTGTTTTTT.

This chain joins TRBV19 and TRBJ1-5; maybe TRBD1 (5 bases). CDR1 is LNHDA and CDR2 is SQIVND in the germline V gene (reference sequence). V gave up 2 bases and J gave up 10 bases, with 18 bases separating them. The length of the CDR3 is 15 residues. CDR3 sequence: CASSIQGTISAPQHF. The DNA of the CDR3 is TGTGCCAGTAGTATACAGGGTACCATTTCGGCACCCCAGCATTTT.

The chain has TRBV5-4 and TRBJ2-3, with 14 bases identical to TRBD2. V trimming: 4 bases; J trimming: 6 bases; junction bases outside the gene matches: 7. The CDR3 consists of 16 residues. The germline V gene has CDR1 SGHNT and CDR2 YYREEE (reference sequence). The CDR3 coding sequence is TGTGCCAGCAGCATACGACTAGCGGGGGGGTCGGATACGCAGTATTTT. It codes for CASSIRLAGGSDTQYF.

V gene TRBV7-6 combines with J gene TRBJ2-7; D may be TRBD2 (6 bases). This CDR3 has 14 residues. Deletions cut 4 bases from V and 2 bases from J, with 12 bases between. CDR1 and CDR2 from the germline V gene are SGHVS and FNYEAQ. CDR3 protein: CASSSIAVPYEQYF. Written as DNA, the CDR3 is TGTGCCAGCAGCTCAATAGCGGTGCCCTACGAGCAGTACTTC.

The rearrangement uses TRBV27 and TRBJ1-4; TRBD1 matches at 7 bases. CDR1 is MNHEY and CDR2 is SMNVEV in the germline V gene (reference sequence). The V gene end was trimmed by 3 bases and the J gene end by 5 bases; junction bases not matched to a gene: 6. This CDR3 is 15 amino acids long. In DNA, the CDR3 is TGTGCCAGCAGTTTCACGGGACAGTTGAATGAAAAACTGTTTTTT. This gives the protein CASSFTGQLNEKLFF. Variable domain in full (rest from reference TRBV27 and TRBJ1-4): EAQVTQNPRYLITVTGKKLTVTCSQNMNHEYMSWYRQDPGLGLRQIYYSMNVEVTDKGDVPEGYKVSRKEKRNFPLILESPSPNQTSLYFCASSFTGQLNEKLFFGSGTQLSVL.

The chain employs TRBV10-3 and TRBJ2-5; the D gene could be TRBD1 or TRBD2 (5 bases each). With 5 bases removed from V and 4 bases from J, the gap between germline ends came to 20 bases. Germline V CDR1 and CDR2: ENHRY, SYGVKD. The CDR3 is 16 amino acids. DNA for the CDR3: TGTGCCATCAGTCCCCAGGGAATTCGGGGTTTAGAGACCCAGTACTTC. Translation: CAISPQGIRGLETQYF.

The chain recombines TRBV5-1 with TRBJ2-7; TRBD1 matches 7 bases. With V trimmed by 2 bases and J by 6 bases, 5 bases remained unmatched. Germline assignment: CDR1 SGHRS and CDR2 YFSETQ. This CDR3 has 13 amino acids. The CDR3 nucleotides are TGCGCCAGCAGCTTAAGGGACAGCCTCGAGCAGTACTTC. Protein product: CASSLRDSLEQYF.

This clone has a handful of counts. This chain links TRBV10-1 with TRBJ2-1; D is perhaps TRBD2 (5 bases). Trimming cost V 2 bases and J 9 bases, with 17 bases left between them. The CDR3 consists of 15 residues. Germline CDR1 is WNHNN and CDR2 is SYGVQD (reference sequence). The CDR3 sequence is CASSETTRSWGEQFF. The CDR3 region has the DNA TGCGCCAGCAGTGAGACCACTAGATCGTGGGGTGAGCAGTTCTTC.

The chain uses TRBV19 and TRBJ1-5; D gene ambiguous. Germline CDR1 is LNHDA and CDR2 is SQIVND (reference sequence). The CDR3 length is 16 residues. V lost 5 bases, J lost 7 bases, and 21 bases lay in between. The DNA of the CDR3 is TGTGCCAGTAGTCTAAGTCAAGAAGGTCGCAGGCAGCCCCAGCATTTT. It yields the protein CASSLSQEGRRQPQHF.

V is TRBV28 and J is TRBJ1-2, with 9 bases lining up with TRBD1. In germline, CDR1 is MDHEN, CDR2 SYDVKM. The CDR3 is made up of 13 amino acids. V lost 4 bases, J lost 8 bases, and 5 bases stayed unmatched. Here the CDR3 DNA reads TGTGCCAGCAGTTCGGACAGGGGATTAGGCTACACCTTC. Protein: CASSSDRGLGYTF.

The genes are TRBV15 and TRBJ1-6, with D unclear. The CDR3 has 18 amino acids. Between the trimmed V and J ends, which lost 5 bases and 2 bases, there was a span of 19 bases. CDR1 and CDR2 from the germline V gene are LNHNV and YYDKDF (reference sequence). CDR3 sequence (DNA): TGTGCCACCAGCGCGATCGGCCAAAACTCCGCCTATAATTCACCCCTCCACTTT. This sequence encodes CATSAIGQNSAYNSPLHF.

V is TRBV4-1 and J is TRBJ2-2; 7 bases match TRBD2. Germline assignment: CDR1 MGHRA and CDR2 YSYEKL. Trimming at V came to 2 bases and at J to 6 bases, leaving 0 bases not matched to a gene. CDR3 length: 13 amino acids. For the CDR3, the DNA is TGCGCCAGCAGCCAACGGGAGGCCGGGGAGCTGTTTTTT. Amino acids: CASSQREAGELFF.

This clone showed up just once. The chain employs TRBV28 and TRBJ1-5, with D unresolved. V lost 6 bases, J lost 0 bases, and 6 bases lay in between. CDR1 is MDHEN and CDR2 is SYDVKM in the germline V gene. The CDR3 runs to 13 residues. CDR3 sequence (DNA): TGTGCCAGCAGGGGAGATAGCAATCAGCCCCAGCATTTT. Protein product: CASRGDSNQPQHF. The variable domain in full, with the rest retrieved from reference TRBV28 and TRBJ1-5, is DVKVTQSSRYLVKRTGEKVFLECVQDMDHENMFWYRQDPGLGLRLIYFSYDVKMKEKGDIPEGYSVSREKKERFSLILESASTNQTSMYLCASRGDSNQPQHFGDGTRLSIL.